The rows below give T cell receptor beta chains drawn from one sample of a study of T-cell memory formation after mild COVID-19. TCRdb fed the 5' RACE reads into MiXCR, producing one record per CDR3 protein. The repertoire holds approximately 430,000 distinct CDR3 sequences, with 23% as singletons. The sequencing input was PBMCs or a T cell subset sorted from them (not recorded which). The receptors shown here come from an adult woman who had mild COVID-19 (a few samples of this study predate the infection). Cell type and time point are not known. CDR3s include the opening cysteine and the closing phenylalanine or tryptophan. Each record gives: V gene, clone size, J gene, D gene, CDR3 DNA, CDR3 protein. A D gene is named only where the DNA matches it firmly. Size is omitted from some rows. Given values are once, few, many or a class for expanded clones.

V gene: TRBV6-5; clone size: -; J gene: TRBJ2-7; D gene: TRBD1; CDR3 DNA: TGTGCCAGCAGCCCGAGGGACAGGAGCTCCTACGAGCAGTACTTC; CDR3 protein: CASSPRDRSSYEQYF
V gene: TRBV13; clone size: -; J gene: TRBJ2-3; D gene: -; CDR3 DNA: TGTGCCAGCAGCTCACAGGCCGGGCGGAAAGATACGCAGTATTTT; CDR3 protein: CASSSQAGRKDTQYF
V gene: TRBV6-2/TRBV6-3; clone size: -; J gene: TRBJ2-7; D gene: TRBD1; CDR3 DNA: TGTGCCAGCCTAGACTGGACAGGGAACTACGAGCAGTACTTC; CDR3 protein: CASLDWTGNYEQYF
V gene: TRBV19; clone size: -; J gene: TRBJ1-1; D gene: -; CDR3 DNA: TGTGCCAGTAGTATAATGGGATCGACTGAAGCTTTCTTT; CDR3 protein: CASSIMGSTEAFF
V gene: TRBV4-1; clone size: -; J gene: TRBJ1-6; D gene: -; CDR3 DNA: TGCGCCAGCAGCCAGTCGGACAGCCGTAATTCACCCCTCCACTTT; CDR3 protein: CASSQSDSRNSPLHF
V gene: TRBV5-1; clone size: few; J gene: TRBJ1-1; D gene: -; CDR3 DNA: TGCGCCAGCAGCTTGGTAGGGGAGGTCGAAGCTTTCTTT; CDR3 protein: CASSLVGEVEAFF
V gene: TRBV25-1; clone size: -; J gene: TRBJ2-7; D gene: -; CDR3 DNA: TGTGCCAGCGGGAGTATGGGAAACTACGAGCAGTACTTC; CDR3 protein: CASGSMGNYEQYF
V gene: TRBV7-3; clone size: -; J gene: TRBJ2-1; D gene: -; CDR3 DNA: TGTGCCAGCAGCTCGACCGGGACTCGGGGCGATGAGCAGTTCTTC; CDR3 protein: CASSSTGTRGDEQFF
V gene: TRBV5-1; clone size: few; J gene: TRBJ2-5; D gene: -; CDR3 DNA: TGCGCCAGCAGCGCGAACACCGTTGGGAGTCAGTACTTC; CDR3 protein: CASSANTVGSQYF
V gene: TRBV12-3/TRBV12-4; clone size: once; J gene: TRBJ1-1; D gene: -; CDR3 DNA: TGTGCCAGCAGTCTTTCGGCAGGGCAGGCTGAAGCTTTCTTT; CDR3 protein: CASSLSAGQAEAFF
V gene: TRBV21-1; clone size: -; J gene: TRBJ1-5; D gene: -; CDR3 DNA: TGTGCCAGCAGCCCCTTAGGACCGATAGGGCCCCAGCATTTT; CDR3 protein: CASSPLGPIGPQHF